This passage covers 30 T cell receptor beta chains from one sample sequenced in a study of blood T cell repertoires in COVID-19. The protocol was immunoSEQ multiplex PCR, while the TCRdb copy is restricted to in-frame clones and leaves out a portion. Among about 81,000 clones, 89% were seen once, and the ten largest hold roughly 5.4%. The sequenced material came from peripheral blood. The receptors here all came from a woman older than 75 with active COVID-19.

This clone was counted only a few times. The gene calls are TRBV12-3 or TRBV12-4 and TRBJ2-7, with 7 bases lining up with TRBD2. The CDR3 runs 12 residues. The J segment lost 6 bases and the V segment lost 6 bases, leaving 5 bases of the junction unmatched. As DNA, the CDR3 is TGTGCCAGCAGCCCCAGCGGGATCGAGCAGTACTTC. It is translated as CASSPSGIEQYF.

V is TRBV5-1 and J is TRBJ2-1; possible D gene TRBD2, 5 bases. Per the germline V gene, CDR1 is SGHRS and CDR2 is YFSETQ. The CDR3 extends over 17 amino acids. Trimming left V 4 bases short and J 5 bases short, with 22 bases between. The CDR3 reads CASSPLVLGVWDNEQFF. CDR3 in DNA: TGCGCCAGCAGCCCACTAGTTTTAGGTGTCTGGGACAATGAGCAGTTCTTC.

The V and J genes are TRBV5-1 and TRBJ2-2; TRBD1 aligns across 10 bases. Germline assignment: CDR1 SGHRS and CDR2 YFSETQ. V lost 4 bases to trimming and J lost 4 bases; unmatched junction nucleotides: 7. The CDR3 is 16 residues long. CDR3 region: CASSADRGRLTGELFF. CDR3 bases: TGCGCCAGCAGCGCCGACAGGGGGCGCCTCACCGGGGAGCTGTTTTTT.

Only one count was recorded for this clone. The chain is built from TRBV9 and TRBJ2-7, with D perhaps TRBD1 (5 bases). The V and J ends lost 2 bases and 1 base respectively, with 19 bases between them. This CDR3 has 17 amino acids. Per the germline V gene, CDR1 is SGDLS and CDR2 is YYNGEE. The CDR3 coding sequence is TGTGCCAGCAGCGTTCTAATTGGGAAGGGGCGGTCCTACGAGCAGTACTTC. Amino acid sequence: CASSVLIGKGRSYEQYF. Together with reference TRBV9 and TRBJ2-7, the CDR3 gives the full variable domain: DSGVTQTPKHLITATGQRVTLRCSPRSGDLSVYWYQQSLDQGLQFLIQYYNGEERAKGNILERFSAQQFPDLHSELNLSSLELGDSALYFCASSVLIGKGRSYEQYFGPGTRLTVT.

Only a few counts were recorded for this clone. The chain uses TRBV6-6 and TRBJ2-7; TRBD1 aligns across 12 bases. Per germline, CDR1 MNHNY and CDR2 SVGAGI (reference sequence). Germline trimming cut 6 bases from V and 6 bases from J; bases unmatched to any gene: 6. The CDR3 consists of 14 residues. The CDR3 bases are TGTGCCAGCAGAGCTCCGGGACAGGGGGCCGAGCAGTACTTC. This gives the protein CASRAPGQGAEQYF.

The rearrangement uses TRBV9 and TRBJ2-7; TRBD2 matches at 7 bases. V shed 0 bases and J 3 bases; nucleotides not matched to a gene: 6. Germline assignment: CDR1 SGDLS and CDR2 YYNGEE. The CDR3 spans 15 residues. The DNA for the CDR3 is TGTGCCAGCAGCGTAGGGGTCGGGAGGATCTACGAGCAGTACTTC. Its protein product is CASSVGVGRIYEQYF.

The V gene is TRBV2, the J gene TRBJ2-5; D is undetermined. Germline-derived CDR1 and CDR2 are SNHLY and FYNNEI. V was cut by 2 bases and J by 5 bases, with 3 bases left in between. CDR3 size: 11 residues. The CDR3 here is CASSERETQYF. CDR3 sequence (DNA): TGTGCCAGCAGTGAACGGGAGACCCAGTACTTC.

J is TRBJ2-1 and V is TRBV6-4, with D possibly matching TRBD1 (5 bases). Germline lookup yields CDR1 MRHNA and CDR2 SNTAGT. Trimming cost V 5 bases and J 4 bases, with 6 bases left between them. The CDR3 consists of 12 residues. The CDR3 spells CASSSGYNEQFF. CDR3 in DNA: TGTGCCAGCAGTTCAGGGTACAATGAGCAGTTCTTC.

This rearrangement joins TRBV7-2 to TRBJ2-1; 10 bases map to TRBD2. This CDR3 is built from 16 residues. The J segment lost 6 bases and the V segment lost 5 bases, leaving 10 bases of the junction unmatched. CDR1 is SGHTA, CDR2 FQGNSA, per germline. CDR3 protein: CASSKEGASGSNEQFF. For the CDR3, the DNA is TGTGCCAGCAGCAAAGAAGGCGCTAGCGGGAGCAATGAGCAGTTCTTC. The full variable domain, in which reference TRBV7-2 and TRBJ2-1 provide the parts outside the CDR3, is GAGVSQSPSNKVTEKGKDVELRCDPISGHTALYWYRQSLGQGLEFLIYFQGNSAPDKSGLPSDRFSAERTGGSVSTLTIQRTQQEDSAVYLCASSKEGASGSNEQFFGPGTRLTVL.

The chain carries TRBV4-2 and TRBJ1-4; 9 bases agree with TRBD1. The CDR3 runs to 15 residues. Germline V gene data show CDR1 as LGHNA and CDR2 as YNFKEQ. With 0 bases clipped from V and 7 bases from J, the junction kept 3 bases outside the gene matches. CDR3 sequence reads: CASSQDPDRGEKLFF. The CDR3 DNA follows: TGTGCCAGCAGCCAAGATCCGGACAGGGGTGAAAAACTGTTTTTT.

The V gene is TRBV11-1, the J gene TRBJ2-7, with D perhaps matching TRBD1 (5 bases). The CDR3 has 18 amino acids. Trimming cost V 0 bases and J 7 bases, with 25 bases left between them. Germline V gene lookup returns CDR1 SGHAT and CDR2 FQDESV (reference sequence). CDR3: CASSLALRLITGQREQYF. In DNA, the CDR3 is TGTGCCAGCAGCTTAGCGCTAAGATTGATTACAGGTCAACGGGAGCAGTACTTC. Full variable domain (missing parts from reference TRBV11-1 and TRBJ2-7): EAEVAQSPRYKITEKSQAVAFWCDPISGHATLYWYRQILGQGPELLVQFQDESVVDDSQLPKDRFSAERLKGVDSTLKIQPAELGDSAMYLCASSLALRLITGQREQYFGPGTRLTVT.

The CDR3: CASSPTANYGYTF. CDR3 bases: TGTGCCAGCTCACCGACAGCTAACTATGGCTACACCTTC. The V call is TRBV18, the J call TRBJ1-2; tentative D call: TRBD1 (5 bases). Germline CDR1 reads KGHSH; CDR2 reads LQKENI. Trimming stripped 3 bases from V and 0 bases from J, with 5 bases between. The CDR3 is 13 amino acids. Together with reference TRBV18 and TRBJ1-2, the CDR3 gives the full variable domain: NAGVMQNPRHLVRRRGQEARLRCSPMKGHSHVYWYRQLPEEGLKFMVYLQKENIIDESGMPKERFSAEFPKEGPSILRIQQVVRGDSAAYFCASSPTANYGYTFGSGTRLTVV.

The V and J genes are TRBV7-2 and TRBJ1-5; 7 bases match TRBD1. CDR1 and CDR2 from the germline V gene are SGHTA and FQGNSA. The length of the CDR3 is 14 residues. V lost 3 bases and J lost 11; bases outside the gene matches: 10. In nucleotides, the CDR3 is TGTGCCAGCAGCTTCCAGGGACAGCCCATGGCCCAGCATTTT. Translated: CASSFQGQPMAQHF.

V and J are TRBV7-2 and TRBJ2-7; 9 bases match TRBD1. The CDR3 spans 15 residues. CDR1 SGHTA and CDR2 FQGNSA come from the germline V gene. Trimming cost V 1 base and J 4 bases; bases outside gene matches: 5. The chain's CDR3 is CASSLEQGAFYEQYF. For the CDR3, the DNA is TGTGCCAGCAGCTTAGAACAGGGGGCCTTTTACGAGCAGTACTTC.

The chain links TRBV18 to TRBJ1-4; unclear D gene. CDR1 is KGHSH and CDR2 is LQKENI in the germline V gene. The CDR3 is made up of 16 amino acids. V lost 2 bases and J lost 4, with 14 bases in between. As DNA, the CDR3 is TGTGCCAGCTCACCATCGGTCGTGGGAGGTAATGAAAAACTGTTTTTT. This gives the protein CASSPSVVGGNEKLFF.

V usage is TRBV7-2 and J usage is TRBJ2-7; 7 nucleotides agree with TRBD1. With 4 bases clipped from V and 3 bases from J, the junction kept 3 bases outside the gene matches. Germline-derived CDR1 and CDR2 are SGHTA and FQGNSA. This CDR3 has 13 amino acids. The chain's CDR3 is CASSYGQDYEQYF. Written as DNA, the CDR3 is TGTGCCAGCAGCTACGGACAGGACTACGAGCAGTACTTC.

This clone appeared a single time. The chain combines TRBV7-2 with TRBJ1-5; unclear D gene. Per the germline V gene, CDR1 is SGHTA and CDR2 is FQGNSA. The CDR3 sequence is 14 residues long. The V end was cut by 1 base, the J end by 4 bases, with 8 bases between. The CDR3 coding sequence is TGTGCCAGCAGCTTAGTCTTCGGGAATCAGCCCCAGCATTTT. Amino acid sequence: CASSLVFGNQPQHF.

The chain employs TRBV6-2 or TRBV6-3 and TRBJ1-5; maybe TRBD1 (5 bases). Germline values: CDR1 MNHEY, CDR2 SVGEGT. V lost 5 bases, J lost 2 bases, and 16 bases lay in between. The length of the CDR3 is 16 residues. This CDR3 is CASSTGGGVGNQPQHF. The CDR3 DNA follows: TGTGCCAGCAGTACGGGGGGGGGAGTGGGCAATCAGCCCCAGCATTTT.

Remarks on this clone: The same CDR3 arises from other DNA sequences in this sample as well. This sequence joins TRBV20-1 and TRBJ1-2; no clear D gene. The germline V gene encodes CDR1 DFQATT and CDR2 SNEGSKA (reference sequence). This CDR3 comprises 9 residues. The V and J ends lost 3 bases and 8 bases respectively, with 4 bases between them. CDR3 bases: TGCAGTGCTAGGAGCGGCTACACCTTC. Amino acids: CSARSGYTF.

V and J are TRBV9 and TRBJ2-1, with 7 bases matching TRBD2. The CDR3 contains 16 residues. Germline V gene data show CDR1 as SGDLS and CDR2 as YYNGEE. With 3 bases clipped from V and 1 base from J, the junction kept 7 bases outside the gene matches. The CDR3 reads CASSERAGVSYNEQFF. For the CDR3, the DNA is TGTGCCAGCAGCGAGAGGGCGGGAGTATCCTACAATGAGCAGTTCTTC.

The J gene is TRBJ2-3, the V gene TRBV18; D possibly corresponds to TRBD1 (6 bases). This CDR3 has 14 residues. Germline V gives CDR1 KGHSH, CDR2 LQKENI. Trimming shortened V by 5 bases and J by 0 bases, and 9 bases separated the two germline ends. The CDR3 nucleotides are TGTGCCAGCTCAGGGGGCTTTAGCACAGATACGCAGTATTTT. It specifies CASSGGFSTDTQYF.

The chain links TRBV7-9 to TRBJ2-1, with 7 bases identical to TRBD1. Germline V gene sequence: CDR1 SEHNR, CDR2 FQNEAQ (reference sequence). This CDR3 is built from 18 residues. J lost 3 bases, V lost 0 bases, and 11 bases had no gene match. Here the CDR3 reads CASSLARVRGFGYNEQFF. CDR3 in DNA: TGTGCCAGCAGCTTAGCGCGTGTCAGGGGGTTCGGCTACAATGAGCAGTTCTTC.

This chain connects TRBV21-1 to TRBJ2-1; whether TRBD2, the table's D call, matches the DNA was not checked. TRBV21-1 is classified as a pseudogene. The CDR3 totals 19 residues. In DNA form, the CDR3 reads TGTGCCAGCAGCAAAGGCGGGAGCGAAAGTCGGGGCTCCTACAATGAGCAGTTCTTC. This sequence encodes CASSKGGSESRGSYNEQFF.

In nucleotides, the CDR3 is TGTGCCAGTAGTCCTTACCTGGAAAGTGGGGACAGGGGGCTCCACTCTGGGGCCAACGTCCTGACTTTC. Translating it yields CASSPYLESGDRGLHSGANVLTF. The rearrangement uses TRBV19 and TRBJ2-6, with 12 bases that match TRBD1. The germline V gene encodes CDR1 LNHDA and CDR2 SQIVND (reference sequence). The CDR3 runs 23 residues. V lost 5 bases, J lost 0 bases, and 20 bases stayed unmatched. Filled out from reference TRBV19 and TRBJ2-6, the complete variable domain reads DGGITQSPKYLFRKEGQNVTLSCEQNLNHDAMYWYRQDPGQGLRLIYYSQIVNDFQKGDIAEGYSVSREKKESFPLTVTSAQKNPTAFYLCASSPYLESGDRGLHSGANVLTFGAGSRLTVL.

This clone was picked up one time. This sequence joins TRBV4-3 and TRBJ2-2, with D possibly being TRBD1 (5 bases). The V end lost 0 bases, the J end lost 7 bases, and 9 bases lay between the germline ends. Germline CDR1 reads LGHNA; CDR2 reads YSLEER. The CDR3 spans 14 residues. CDR3 residues: CASSQEGRDGELFF. The CDR3, as DNA: TGCGCCAGCAGCCAAGAGGGGCGAGACGGGGAGCTGTTTTTT.

Remarks on this clone: Other DNA sequences in the same sample also yield this CDR3. The rearrangement joins TRBV28 to TRBJ1-5; D is unclear. The CDR3 is 15 residues long. With 2 bases removed from V and 0 bases from J, the gap between germline ends came to 8 bases. Germline V gives CDR1 MDHEN, CDR2 SYDVKM. The CDR3 spells CASSLQVYSNQPQHF. CDR3 DNA: TGTGCCAGCAGTTTACAGGTCTATAGCAATCAGCCCCAGCATTTT.

The CDR3 here is CASSFWAGGGGELFF. The CDR3 nucleotides are TGTGCCAGCAGTTTTTGGGCAGGGGGCGGCGGGGAGCTGTTTTTT. The chain recombines TRBV27 with TRBJ2-2; the match to TRBD1 covers 8 bases. This CDR3 contains 15 residues. With 3 bases clipped from V and 7 bases from J, the junction kept 7 bases outside the gene matches. Germline CDR1 reads MNHEY; CDR2 reads SMNVEV (reference sequence).

V is TRBV11-3 and J is TRBJ2-2, with 8 bases identical to TRBD2. This CDR3 has 15 residues. Germline V gene lookup returns CDR1 SGHNT and CDR2 YENEEA. Trimming cost V 0 bases and J 3 bases; bases outside gene matches: 0. CDR3 sequence reads: CASSLETSDTGELFF. CDR3 nucleotide sequence: TGTGCCAGCAGCTTAGAGACTAGCGACACCGGGGAGCTGTTTTTT.

This clone was detected once. The chain carries TRBV7-2 and TRBJ2-3; TRBD1 agrees at 9 bases. The CDR3 length is 15 residues. V lost 3 bases and J lost 1; bases outside the gene matches: 2. Germline-derived CDR1 and CDR2 are SGHTA and FQGNSA. The CDR3 nucleotides read TGTGCCAGCAGCTTGGGACAGGGAGGCACAGATACGCAGTATTTT. It codes for CASSLGQGGTDTQYF.

This chain uses TRBV27 with TRBJ1-6, with D possibly being TRBD1 (5 bases). The CDR3 runs to 13 residues. CDR1 and CDR2 (germline): MNHEY, SMNVEV (reference sequence). Between the trimmed V and J ends, which lost 10 bases and 1 base, there was a span of 8 bases. For the CDR3, the DNA is TGTGCCACCGGGGGTTCCTATAATTCACCCCTCCACTTT. Translated, it gives CATGGSYNSPLHF.